The rows below give T cell receptor beta chains drawn from one sample of a study of blood T cell repertoires in COVID-19. Libraries were prepared by immunoSEQ multiplex PCR; TCRdb keeps only in-frame clonotypes and omits some of them. The profile shows 270,000 or so clones, 89% of them singletons. Sequencing was carried out using peripheral blood. These receptors came from a woman aged 40 to 55 who had recovered from COVID-19. Both conserved end residues are part of each CDR3. Each record gives: D gene, J gene, clone size, V gene, CDR3 DNA, CDR3 protein. D genes are given only for firm matches. Clone size, where shown, is once, few, many, or a class for clones that have expanded.

>NA|TRBJ2-1|once|TRBV19
TGTGCCAGTAGTAGCGGGGACAGTTACAATGAGCAGTTCTTC
CASSSGDSYNEQFF
>NA|TRBJ1-2|NA|TRBV2
TGTGCCAGCAGTGGATACCATCGAGCTAACTATGGCTACACCTTC
CASSGYHRANYGYTF
>TRBD2|TRBJ2-1|once|TRBV5-4
TGTGCCAGCAGCTTGGATAGCGGGAGGTACAATGAGCAGTTCTTC
CASSLDSGRYNEQFF
>TRBD1|TRBJ2-7|NA|TRBV5-4
TGTGCCAGCAGCTTAGGACTGGGACAGAACTACGAGCAGTACTTC
CASSLGLGQNYEQYF
>NA|TRBJ1-1|NA|TRBV28
TGTGCCAGCAGCCCACTGGGGGGGACCTCCATCGGTGAAGCTTTCTTT
CASSPLGGTSIGEAFF
>NA|TRBJ1-3|NA|TRBV12-3/TRBV12-4
TGTGCCAGCAGCCCTCGGTCTGGAAACACCATATATTTT
CASSPRSGNTIYF
>TRBD1|TRBJ1-5|few|TRBV4-1
TGCGCCAGCAGCCAAGTGACTGGACAGGGGGGTCAGCCCCAGCATTTT
CASSQVTGQGGQPQHF
>NA|TRBJ1-2|NA|TRBV14
TGTGCCAGCAGCCAAGAATGGGGCGACGATGGCTACACCTTC
CASSQEWGDDGYTF
>TRBD2|TRBJ2-1|once|TRBV7-2
TGTGCCAGCAGCTTAAGGGTAGCGGGGAACAATGAGCAGTTCTTC
CASSLRVAGNNEQFF
>NA|TRBJ2-3|NA|TRBV19
TGTGCCAGTAGTATATTGGGGGCCGGGTCAGATACGCAGTATTTT
CASSILGAGSDTQYF
>TRBD2|TRBJ2-3|NA|TRBV5-6
TGTGCCAGCAGCTTGGCAGCGGGAGGGGGTACGCAGTATTTT
CASSLAAGGGTQYF
>TRBD2|TRBJ2-2|NA|TRBV10-3
TGTGCCATCAGTGGGCCTCTAAGCGGGACGAACACCGGGGAGCTGTTTTTT
CAISGPLSGTNTGELFF
>TRBD1|TRBJ1-1|NA|TRBV12-3/TRBV12-4
TGTGCCAGCAGTTTCACAGGGGGCACTGAAGCTTTCTTT
CASSFTGGTEAFF
>NA|TRBJ1-3|NA|TRBV5-6
TGTGCCAGCAGCCTTTCAGGGGTTGGAAACACCATATATTTT
CASSLSGVGNTIYF
>NA|TRBJ1-2|NA|TRBV7-9
TGTGCCAGCAGCTTAGCTAACAGGGACGGCTACACCTTC
CASSLANRDGYTF
>NA|TRBJ1-2|NA|TRBV10-3
TGTGCCATCAGTGCTACTGAAAACTATGGCTACACCTTC
CAISATENYGYTF
>TRBD2|TRBJ2-2|few|TRBV5-4
TGTGCCAGCAGCTTCCTAGCGGTGGGAACCGGGGAGCTGTTTTTT
CASSFLAVGTGELFF
>NA|TRBJ1-1|NA|TRBV5-6
TGTGCCAGCAGCTTGGGCGGTGACCTTAGCACTGAAGCTTTCTTT
CASSLGGDLSTEAFF
>TRBD1|TRBJ1-1|NA|TRBV6-5
TGTGCCAGTCGGGACAGGGTAGTCGCTGAAGCTTTCTTT
CASRDRVVAEAFF
>NA|TRBJ1-2|NA|TRBV21-1
TGTGCCAGCAGCCAGCGACGTAGAGCTAACTATGGCTACACCTTC
CASSQRRRANYGYTF
>NA|TRBJ2-1|few|TRBV5-1
TGCGCCAGCAGCTTGATCCAGCGGCGAAACAATGAGCAGTTCTTC
CASSLIQRRNNEQFF
>TRBD1|TRBJ2-5|NA|TRBV9
TGTGCCAGCAGCGAGACCAACAGGGGAGAGACCCAGTACTTC
CASSETNRGETQYF